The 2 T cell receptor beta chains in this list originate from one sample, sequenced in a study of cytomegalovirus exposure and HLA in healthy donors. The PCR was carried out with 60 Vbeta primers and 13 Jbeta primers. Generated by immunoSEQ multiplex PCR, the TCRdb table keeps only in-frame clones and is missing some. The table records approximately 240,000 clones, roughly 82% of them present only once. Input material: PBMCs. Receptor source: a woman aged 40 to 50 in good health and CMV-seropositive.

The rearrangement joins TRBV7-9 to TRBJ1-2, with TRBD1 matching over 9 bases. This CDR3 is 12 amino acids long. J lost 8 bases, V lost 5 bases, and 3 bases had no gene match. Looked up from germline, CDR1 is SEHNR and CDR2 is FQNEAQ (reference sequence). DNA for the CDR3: TGTGCCAGCAGCCCCGACAGGGGGGGCTACACCTTC. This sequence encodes CASSPDRGGYTF. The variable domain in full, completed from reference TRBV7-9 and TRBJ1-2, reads DTGVSQNPRHKITKRGQNVTFRCDPISEHNRLYWYRQTLGQGPEFLTYFQNEAQLEKSRLLSDRFSAERPKGSFSTLEIQRTEQGDSAMYLCASSPDRGGYTFGSGTRLTVV.

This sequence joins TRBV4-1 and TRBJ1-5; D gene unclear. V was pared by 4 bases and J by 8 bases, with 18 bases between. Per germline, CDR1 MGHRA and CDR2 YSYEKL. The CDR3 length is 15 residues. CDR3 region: CASSPSGLPEEPQHF. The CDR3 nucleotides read TGCGCCAGCAGCCCATCCGGCCTTCCTGAGGAGCCCCAGCATTTT.